The 11 T cell receptor beta chains given below trace back to one sample, sequenced in a study of blood T cell repertoires in COVID-19. Clones were read by immunoSEQ multiplex PCR, and TCRdb kept only the in-frame ones, dropping some. The profile shows about 410,000 clones, about nine tenths of them singletons. Material: peripheral blood. The receptor source for this set is a woman in her 30s with active or convalescent COVID-19.

This clone was recorded only once. The chain is built from TRBV7-2 and TRBJ1-1; 7 nucleotides align to TRBD1. CDR1 is SGHTA, CDR2 FQGNSA, per germline. The CDR3 runs to 14 residues. The junction had 7 bases not matched to a gene; V was cut back by 1 base and J by 8 bases. CDR3 loop: CASSLGMSGGEAFF. CDR3 sequence (DNA): TGTGCCAGCAGCTTAGGTATGTCAGGGGGAGAAGCTTTCTTT.

A word on this clone: The same CDR3 is also encoded by other DNA sequences in this sample. V is TRBV2 and J is TRBJ2-4; possible D gene TRBD2, 6 bases. The CDR3 is 15 amino acids. Germline V gene data show CDR1 as SNHLY and CDR2 as FYNNEI. Trimming removed 8 bases at V and 1 base at J, with 15 bases between. The CDR3 bases are TGTGCCAGCGGAGGGTACTTTAAGGCCAAAAACATTCAGTACTTC. Translated: CASGGYFKAKNIQYF.

This clone was detected only once. The chain has TRBV14 and TRBJ1-2; tentative D call: TRBD1 (5 bases). V was clipped by 4 bases and J by 1 base, with 16 bases between them. The CDR3 spans 16 residues. From germline, CDR1 is SGHDN and CDR2 FVKESK. The CDR3 spells CASSPGGTHSNYGYTF. The CDR3 DNA follows: TGTGCCAGCAGCCCCGGGGGGACGCATAGTAACTATGGCTACACCTTC.

V is TRBV10-1 and J is TRBJ2-5; 8 bases are a match to TRBD2. The germline V gene encodes CDR1 WNHNN and CDR2 SYGVQD (reference sequence). V was clipped by 2 bases and J by 0 bases; unmatched bases: 2. The CDR3 totals 15 residues. The CDR3 sequence is CASSEGLANQETQYF. CDR3 coding DNA: TGCGCCAGCAGTGAGGGACTAGCTAACCAAGAGACCCAGTACTTC.

The V call is TRBV6-5, the J call TRBJ1-4; tentative D call: TRBD1 (5 bases). The V end lost 7 bases, the J end lost 4 bases, and 10 bases lay between the germline ends. This CDR3 spans 13 amino acids. Germline values: CDR1 MNHEY, CDR2 SVGAGI. For the CDR3, the DNA is TGTGCCAGCATCCGACAGCTTAATGAAAAACTGTTTTTT. This sequence encodes CASIRQLNEKLFF.

The chain is built from TRBV10-2 and TRBJ1-1; 7 nucleotides line up with TRBD1. Germline-derived CDR1 and CDR2 are WSHSY and SAAADI. The CDR3 is made up of 13 amino acids. V shed 10 bases, J shed 5 bases, and the junction held 10 bases outside the gene matches. The CDR3 loop is CATLQGIGTEAFF. The CDR3 DNA sequence: TGCGCCACCTTACAGGGGATTGGGACTGAAGCTTTCTTT.

The chain combines TRBV25-1 with TRBJ1-5; D call uncertain. Trimming stripped 5 bases from V and 7 bases from J, with 15 bases between. The CDR3 has 14 residues. Per the germline V gene, CDR1 is MGHDK and CDR2 is SYGVNS. CDR3 protein: CASSPTHAGQPQHF. The DNA for the CDR3 is TGTGCCAGCAGTCCCACTCACGCCGGGCAGCCCCAGCATTTT.

J is TRBJ1-2 and V is TRBV27, with D possibly being TRBD1 (6 bases). The CDR3 has 16 amino acids. Deletions cut 5 bases from V and 4 bases from J, with 20 bases between. Germline V gene lookup returns CDR1 MNHEY and CDR2 SMNVEV (reference sequence). The CDR3 is CASSPRGQGGSYGYTF. CDR3 in DNA: TGTGCCAGCAGTCCCCGGGGTCAAGGGGGTAGCTATGGCTACACCTTC.

J is TRBJ1-1 and V is TRBV6-1; a weak D match, TRBD1 (6 bases). V lost 2 bases and J lost 6, with 10 bases in between. The CDR3 contains 13 residues. Germline V gene data show CDR1 as MNHNS and CDR2 as SASEGT. As DNA, the CDR3 is TGTGCCAGCAGTGAACAGGGGAGACCTGAAGCTTTCTTT. It yields the protein CASSEQGRPEAFF.

The chain recombines TRBV19 with TRBJ1-1; unclear D gene. The CDR3 loop spans 15 amino acids. CDR1 and CDR2 (germline): LNHDA, SQIVND (reference sequence). V was clipped by 2 bases and J by 1 base, with 11 bases between them. The CDR3 DNA follows: TGTGCCAGTAGTATATCCGGACGGGGGAACACTGAAGCTTTCTTT. Protein: CASSISGRGNTEAFF.

This clone is a singleton in its sample. The chain has TRBV3-1 (or the pseudogene TRBV3-2) and TRBJ1-2; 8 nucleotides align to TRBD1. V dropped 4 bases and J dropped 3; count of bases not matched to a gene: 4. The CDR3 contains 14 residues. The V gene's germline CDR1 is LGHDT and CDR2 YNNKEL (reference sequence). Here the CDR3 reads CASSRQGIDYGYTF. The CDR3 nucleotides are TGTGCCAGCAGCCGACAGGGGATCGACTATGGCTACACCTTC.